Following are 12 T cell receptor beta chains from one sample sequenced in a study of cytomegalovirus exposure and HLA in healthy donors. The PCR had 60 Vbeta and 13 Jbeta primers. The assay was immunoSEQ multiplex PCR, and TCRdb's table has in-frame clones only and misses some. The repertoire has some 140,000 clones, over 60% of them found once; the top ten carry more than 0.9%. The sequenced material came from PBMCs. The receptor source for this set is a male donor in good health and CMV-seropositive.

This clone has just a few counts. One end of the junction fails to match germline, which may point to a read error. The genes are TRBV2 and TRBJ1-2; a possible D gene is TRBD1 (6 bases). The CDR3 has 15 amino acids. The germline V gene has CDR1 SNHLY and CDR2 FYNNEI. This chain's CDR3 is CARPTGSTYLDGYPF. The DNA of the CDR3 is TGTGCCAGGCCCACAGGGTCGACCTACCTCGATGGCTACCCCTTC.

The chain couples TRBV19 to TRBJ2-5; no clear D gene. Trimming shortened V by 6 bases and J by 1 base, and 9 bases separated the two germline ends. Germline loops: CDR1 LNHDA, CDR2 SQIVND (reference sequence). CDR3 length equals 13 residues. Here the CDR3 DNA reads TGTGCCAGTAGCCGGAACAGCCAAGAGACCCAGTACTTC. Its translation is CASSRNSQETQYF.

This chain connects TRBV6-1 to TRBJ1-6, with D maybe TRBD1 (6 bases). The CDR3 extends over 18 amino acids. V gave up 3 bases and J gave up 4 bases, with 19 bases separating them. Germline V gene sequence: CDR1 MNHNS, CDR2 SASEGT. The CDR3 region is CASSDFGQRLMYNSPLHF. The CDR3 bases are TGTGCCAGCAGTGATTTCGGACAGCGACTTATGTATAATTCACCCCTCCACTTT.

The chain employs TRBV6-1 and TRBJ1-1; no clear D. The length of the CDR3 is 14 residues. Germline loops: CDR1 MNHNS, CDR2 SASEGT. Trimming left V 6 bases short and J 2 bases short, with 13 bases between. CDR3 amino acids: CASRAQFQNTEAFF. The CDR3 region has the DNA TGTGCCAGCAGGGCACAGTTTCAAAACACTGAAGCTTTCTTT.

V and J are TRBV25-1 and TRBJ2-7; D perhaps matches TRBD2 (6 bases). The CDR3 has 16 amino acids. The germline V gene has CDR1 MGHDK and CDR2 SYGVNS. Trimming took off 1 base at V and 2 bases at J, with 15 bases between the two ends. CDR3 region: CASSESAGRTPYEQYF. CDR3 DNA: TGTGCCAGCAGTGAATCGGCAGGGAGGACTCCCTACGAGCAGTACTTC.

This chain links TRBV19 with TRBJ1-2; 8 nucleotides align to TRBD1. Looked up from germline, CDR1 is LNHDA and CDR2 is SQIVND (reference sequence). CDR3 length: 14 residues. The V and J ends lost 5 bases and 4 bases, in that order; junction bases with no gene match: 6. Here the CDR3 reads CASSLSGTGYGYTF. DNA for the CDR3: TGTGCCAGTAGTCTCTCCGGGACAGGCTATGGCTACACCTTC. Using reference TRBV19 and TRBJ1-2 for the parts outside the CDR3, the full variable domain is DGGITQSPKYLFRKEGQNVTLSCEQNLNHDAMYWYRQDPGQGLRLIYYSQIVNDFQKGDIAEGYSVSREKKESFPLTVTSAQKNPTAFYLCASSLSGTGYGYTFGSGTRLTVV.

The chain employs TRBV6-4 and TRBJ2-1; TRBD1 matches 9 bases. From germline, CDR1 is MRHNA and CDR2 SNTAGT. V gave up 3 bases and J gave up 6 bases; unmatched junction bases: 6. The CDR3 runs 15 residues. This CDR3 reads CASSEEQGAPNEQFF. The CDR3 DNA follows: TGTGCCAGCAGTGAGGAACAGGGGGCCCCCAATGAGCAGTTCTTC.

The chain employs TRBV5-6 and TRBJ2-7; D may be TRBD2 (6 bases). Trimming cost V 4 bases and J 5 bases, with 19 bases left between them. The CDR3 is made up of 15 amino acids. Germline V gene lookup returns CDR1 SGHDT and CDR2 YYEEEE. The CDR3 region is CASSPLTRETHEQYF. The CDR3 DNA is TGTGCCAGCAGCCCCTTGACCCGGGAGACCCACGAGCAGTACTTC.

This rearrangement joins TRBV19 to TRBJ2-1; TRBD2 might be the D (6 bases). Looked up from germline, CDR1 is LNHDA and CDR2 is SQIVND (reference sequence). Trimming pared 3 bases from V and 0 bases from J, leaving 12 bases between. The CDR3 extends over 16 amino acids. DNA for the CDR3: TGTGCCAGTAGTATCCCTCTAGCGACCTCCTACAATGAGCAGTTCTTC. Encoded protein: CASSIPLATSYNEQFF.

The chain is built from TRBV11-2 and TRBJ1-2; 10 positions match TRBD1. The CDR3 has 13 amino acids. The ends lost 8 bases at V and 7 bases at J; junction bases unmatched: 7. Germline CDR1 is SGHAT and CDR2 is FQNNGV. The CDR3 loop reads CASALDRGTGYTF. The DNA for the CDR3 is TGTGCCAGCGCTCTGGACAGGGGGACTGGCTACACCTTC.

In its sample, this clone was seen a few times. The V and J genes are TRBV6-6 and TRBJ1-1, with D unclear. The V end lost 2 bases, the J end lost 1 base, and 8 bases lay between the germline ends. Germline V gene sequence: CDR1 MNHNY, CDR2 SVGAGI (reference sequence). There are 14 residues in the CDR3. DNA of the CDR3: TGTGCCAGCAGTTACGCCGACTGGAACACTGAAGCTTTCTTT. Translated, it gives CASSYADWNTEAFF.

This chain joins TRBV28 and TRBJ2-1, with TRBD2 matching over 8 bases. The CDR3 loop spans 16 amino acids. Germline CDR1 reads MDHEN; CDR2 reads SYDVKM. V shed 3 bases and J 2 bases; nucleotides not matched to a gene: 6. CDR3 protein: CASSFLGTSPYNEQFF. The CDR3 bases are TGTGCCAGCAGTTTCCTGGGGACTAGTCCCTACAATGAGCAGTTCTTC.